These 3 T cell receptor beta chains came from one sample sequenced in a study of blood T cell repertoires in COVID-19. Sequenced by immunoSEQ multiplex PCR; TCRdb stores in-frame clones only, minus some. The sample shows roughly 260,000 clones, around 92% of them seen only once. Sequencing was carried out using peripheral blood. The receptor set was obtained from a person aged 18-30 years with COVID-19, enrolled during active disease.

The V call is TRBV11-2, the J call TRBJ1-1, with D possibly being TRBD1 (5 bases). CDR1 and CDR2 (germline): SGHAT, FQNNGV. The CDR3 covers 15 residues. Trimming took 0 bases from V and 5 from J, leaving 13 bases between them. As DNA, the CDR3 is TGTGCCAGCAGCTTAGATTACGGACGGGGGACTGAAGCTTTCTTT. It specifies CASSLDYGRGTEAFF. Filled out from reference TRBV11-2 and TRBJ1-1, the complete variable domain reads EAGVAQSPRYKIIEKRQSVAFWCNPISGHATLYWYQQILGQGPKLLIQFQNNGVVDDSQLPKDRFSAERLKGVDSTLKIQPAKLEDSAVYLCASSLDYGRGTEAFFGQGTRLTVV.

This clone was counted a single time. The chain links TRBV7-9 to TRBJ2-1, with 8 nucleotides matching TRBD2. J was trimmed by 14 bases and V by 5 bases; bases with no gene match: 14. The germline V gene encodes CDR1 SEHNR and CDR2 FQNEAQ (reference sequence). This CDR3 has 14 amino acids. The CDR3 sequence is CASSPTSAPGEEFF. CDR3 coding DNA: TGTGCCAGCAGCCCGACTAGCGCCCCAGGGGAGGAGTTCTTC.

The chain links TRBV7-9 to TRBJ2-1, with D perhaps matching TRBD2 (5 bases). V lost 7 bases and J lost 4, with 8 bases in between. Germline loops: CDR1 SEHNR, CDR2 FQNEAQ (reference sequence). This CDR3 comprises 12 residues. CDR3 region: CASISGYNEQFF. The CDR3 region has the DNA TGTGCCAGCATCAGCGGATACAATGAGCAGTTCTTC.